The 31 T cell receptor beta chains below all came from one sample that was sequenced in a study of T-cell reconstitution after alpha-beta-depleted transplantation in children. Preparing the TCRbeta library involved the use of unique molecular identifiers. In TCRdb, the PCR reads were re-called with MiXCR into one record per CDR3 protein. This sample has 60,000 to 80,000 distinct CDR3 sequences, with 7.3% found just once. The sample consisted of PBMCs from the stem cell graft donor, taken from the stem cell graft. These receptors all stem from a human donor who donated a stem cell graft to a child with acute lymphoblastic leukemia.

This clonotype occurred many times. V gene TRBV15 combines with J gene TRBJ1-3; D remains unclear. This CDR3 is 14 amino acids long. The germline gives CDR1 LNHNV, CDR2 YYDKDF (reference sequence). Between the trimmed V and J ends, which lost 0 bases and 0 bases, there was a span of 3 bases. In DNA, the CDR3 is TGTGCCACCAGCAGAGATCTCTCTGGAAACACCATATATTTT. It encodes CATSRDLSGNTIYF. The complete variable domain, with remaining parts taken from reference TRBV15 and TRBJ1-3, reads DAMVIQNPRYQVTQFGKPVTLSCSQTLNHNVMYWYQQKSSQAPKLLFHYYDKDFNNEADTPDNFQSRRPNTSFCFLDIRSPGLGDTAMYLCATSRDLSGNTIYFGEGSWLTVV.

This clonotype was seen ten or more times. CDR3 residues: CASSLDVEKVIYEQYF. As DNA, the CDR3 is TGCGCCAGCAGCTTGGACGTAGAAAAGGTGATCTACGAGCAGTACTTC. The V and J genes are TRBV5-1 and TRBJ2-7; D uncertain. Between the trimmed V and J ends, which lost 0 bases and 3 bases, there was a span of 16 bases. The CDR3 loop spans 16 amino acids. Germline V gene sequence: CDR1 SGHRS, CDR2 YFSETQ.

This clonotype was picked up many times. The chain employs TRBV20-1 and TRBJ2-1; TRBD2 agrees at 15 bases. The germline CDR1 and CDR2 sequences are DFQATT and SNEGSKA (reference sequence). The junction had 6 bases not matched to a gene; V was cut back by 6 bases and J by 0 bases. The CDR3 has 17 amino acids. This chain's CDR3 is CSASGTSGRSSYNEQFF. The CDR3 DNA reads TGCAGTGCCTCCGGGACTAGCGGGAGGAGCTCCTACAATGAGCAGTTCTTC.

This clonotype was recorded at least ten times. The rearrangement joins TRBV5-6 to TRBJ1-5; TRBD1 is a possible D gene (6 bases). Trimming shortened V by 6 bases and J by 4 bases, and 14 bases separated the two germline ends. The germline gives CDR1 SGHDT, CDR2 YYEEEE. CDR3 size: 14 residues. Written as DNA, the CDR3 is TGTGCCAGCAACATAGGGGGAGTGAATCAGCCCCAGCATTTT. Its protein is CASNIGGVNQPQHF.

This clonotype was recorded a few times. This chain joins TRBV12-3 or TRBV12-4 and TRBJ2-3; D is unclear. The CDR3 is made up of 15 amino acids. Trimming took 2 bases from V and 3 from J, leaving 12 bases between them. Written as DNA, the CDR3 is TGTGCCAGCAGTTTAAAAGGAATCCTAACAGATACGCAGTATTTT. The encoded protein is CASSLKGILTDTQYF.

The table lists this clonotype with a few counts. The chain is built from TRBV11-1 and TRBJ2-3; D remains ambiguous. The ends were cut back, 2 bases at V and 6 bases at J, with 6 bases in the middle. There are 12 residues in the CDR3. CDR1 is SGHAT, CDR2 FQDESV, per germline (reference sequence). CDR3: CASSLQGDTQYF. CDR3 nucleotides: TGTGCCAGCAGCTTACAAGGGGATACGCAGTATTTT.

CDR3 nucleotides: TGCAGTGCTAGGGAGGGACTAAAGATGTACGAGCAGTACTTC. Translating it yields CSAREGLKMYEQYF. The chain is built from TRBV20-1 and TRBJ2-7; 7 positions match TRBD2. Germline V CDR1 and CDR2: DFQATT, SNEGSKA (reference sequence). V was clipped by 3 bases and J by 4 bases; unmatched bases: 9. This CDR3 contains 14 residues.

V usage is TRBV6-2 or TRBV6-3 and J usage is TRBJ2-7; D remains ambiguous. The CDR3 covers 13 residues. From germline, CDR1 is MNHEY and CDR2 SVGEGT. V dropped 6 bases and J dropped 1 base, with 10 bases sitting between them. CDR3 DNA sequence: TGTGCCAGCAGATCCGGGCCATCCTACGAGCAGTACTTC. Protein: CASRSGPSYEQYF.

In this sample, this clonotype turned up many times. The chain uses TRBV5-1 and TRBJ2-7; possibly TRBD1 for D (6 bases). This CDR3 contains 12 residues. Germline V lookup: CDR1 SGHRS, CDR2 YFSETQ. With 8 bases removed from V and 6 bases from J, the gap between germline ends came to 15 bases. In nucleotides, the CDR3 is TGCGCCAGGGCAGGGGAAACATCCGAGCAGTACTTC. Encoded protein: CARAGETSEQYF.

In its sample, this clonotype is medium-sized. V is TRBV5-1 and J is TRBJ2-1; 14 nucleotides match TRBD2. Germline assignment: CDR1 SGHRS and CDR2 YFSETQ. V lost 6 bases and J lost 4; bases outside the gene matches: 9. The CDR3 loop spans 17 amino acids. This chain's CDR3 is CASTYSGLAGVYNEQFF. The DNA of the CDR3 is TGCGCCAGCACTTACTCGGGACTAGCGGGAGTGTACAATGAGCAGTTCTTC.

There are many counts of this clonotype. The chain uses TRBV6-1 and TRBJ1-1; D is unresolved. The CDR3 covers 14 residues. Germline-derived CDR1 and CDR2 are MNHNS and SASEGT. Deletions cut 2 bases from V and 1 base from J, with 8 bases between. CDR3 protein: CASSEKGENTEAFF. The DNA for the CDR3 is TGTGCCAGCAGTGAAAAAGGAGAGAACACTGAAGCTTTCTTT.

This clonotype has at least ten counts. This sequence joins TRBV15 and TRBJ1-5; perhaps TRBD1 as D (5 bases). Germline V CDR1 and CDR2: LNHNV, YYDKDF (reference sequence). The CDR3 loop spans 14 amino acids. The V gene lost 4 bases and the J gene lost 0 bases, with 7 bases spanning the gap. The CDR3 loop reads CATSTGYSNQPQHF. CDR3 nucleotides: TGTGCCACCAGCACAGGGTATAGCAATCAGCCCCAGCATTTT.

This clonotype was seen more than once but under ten times. This chain joins TRBV20-1 and TRBJ1-5; no definite D call. V was trimmed by 6 bases and J by 4 bases, leaving 13 bases between them. This CDR3 is 13 amino acids long. The germline gives CDR1 DFQATT, CDR2 SNEGSKA (reference sequence). The chain's CDR3 is CSASQPPNQPQHF. In DNA form, the CDR3 reads TGCAGTGCCTCTCAACCCCCAAATCAGCCCCAGCATTTT.

This clonotype was counted at least ten times. The chain links TRBV28 to TRBJ2-7; D gene ambiguous. V was trimmed by 3 bases and J by 2 bases, leaving 8 bases between them. The CDR3 has 13 residues. CDR1 and CDR2 from the germline V gene are MDHEN and SYDVKM. The CDR3 loop is CASSFGTPYEQYF. The CDR3 coding sequence is TGTGCCAGCAGTTTCGGTACCCCCTACGAGCAGTACTTC.

This clonotype was recorded many times. A read error may produce the germline difference seen at one junction end. This chain links TRBV3-1 with TRBJ1-2; D is perhaps TRBD1 (5 bases). The germline V gene encodes CDR1 LGHDT and CDR2 YNNKEL (reference sequence). This CDR3 has 14 amino acids. The CDR3 region has the DNA TGTGCCAGTAGCCAGGGCCACATCGGGGATGGCTACACCTTC. As protein: CASSQGHIGDGYTF.

At least ten counts were recorded for this clonotype. The chain carries TRBV18 and TRBJ1-2; D is uncertain. CDR1 is KGHSH and CDR2 is LQKENI in the germline V gene. The V and J ends lost 3 bases and 1 base respectively, with 6 bases between them. The CDR3 has 13 residues. DNA of the CDR3: TGTGCCAGCTCACCTCAGGTTAACTATGGCTACACCTTC. Protein: CASSPQVNYGYTF. The variable domain in full, completed from reference TRBV18 and TRBJ1-2, reads NAGVMQNPRHLVRRRGQEARLRCSPMKGHSHVYWYRQLPEEGLKFMVYLQKENIIDESGMPKERFSAEFPKEGPSILRIQQVVRGDSAAYFCASSPQVNYGYTFGSGTRLTVV.

A few counts support this clonotype. The V call is TRBV27, the J call TRBJ2-3; D ambiguous. This CDR3 is 12 amino acids long. V lost 4 bases and J lost 3, with 5 bases in between. Per germline, CDR1 MNHEY and CDR2 SMNVEV (reference sequence). The CDR3 region has the DNA TGTGCCAGCAGTTCAGTAACAGATACGCAGTATTTT. Its translation is CASSSVTDTQYF.

This clonotype has just a few counts. This rearrangement joins TRBV13 to TRBJ1-5; 7 bases match TRBD1. CDR3 length: 15 amino acids. Germline CDR1 and CDR2: PRHDT and FYEKMQ (reference sequence). V was clipped by 0 bases and J by 5 bases; unmatched bases: 4. CDR3 sequence reads: CASSLGRTGDQPQHF. The CDR3 nucleotides are TGTGCCAGCAGCTTAGGAAGGACAGGAGATCAGCCCCAGCATTTT.

This clonotype was picked up many times. This sequence joins TRBV10-3 and TRBJ1-1; D gene unclear. Germline assignment: CDR1 ENHRY and CDR2 SYGVKD. CDR3 length: 14 amino acids. V shed 2 bases and J shed 0 bases, with 7 bases lying between them. CDR3 sequence (DNA): TGTGCCATCAGTGAGAACATCATGAACACTGAAGCTTTCTTT. As protein: CAISENIMNTEAFF.

This clonotype was seen a handful of times. The chain joins TRBV19 to TRBJ2-2; 12 bases are shared with TRBD2. Germline-derived CDR1 and CDR2 are LNHDA and SQIVND (reference sequence). V shed 5 bases, J shed 3 bases, and the junction held 7 bases outside the gene matches. This CDR3 spans 17 amino acids. CDR3 sequence reads: CASSFGLAGRYTGELFF. CDR3 DNA sequence: TGTGCCAGTAGTTTCGGACTAGCGGGGCGGTACACCGGGGAGCTGTTTTTT.

This clonotype has at least ten counts. The V call is TRBV4-3, the J call TRBJ2-7; 10 bases are a match to TRBD1. This CDR3 contains 16 residues. V trimming: 0 bases; J trimming: 7 bases; junction bases outside the gene matches: 9. Germline CDR1 LGHNA, CDR2 YSLEER. CDR3 in amino acids: CASSQDQGTGVREQYF. The CDR3 bases are TGCGCCAGCAGCCAAGATCAGGGGACAGGGGTAAGGGAGCAGTACTTC.

This clonotype has ten or more counts. This chain links TRBV6-5 with TRBJ1-1, with D possibly matching TRBD1 (5 bases). Trimming removed 5 bases from V and 6 bases from J, with 7 bases in between. The germline V gene has CDR1 MNHEY and CDR2 SVGAGI. There are 11 residues in the CDR3. CDR3 in DNA: TGTGCCAGCAGTGACAGAGCTGAAGCTTTCTTT. The encoded protein is CASSDRAEAFF.

The CDR3: CASSVTSGGAAGELFF. The CDR3 coding sequence is TGTGCCAGCAGTGTAACTAGCGGGGGGGCCGCCGGGGAGCTGTTTTTT. The chain recombines TRBV12-3 or TRBV12-4 with TRBJ2-2, with TRBD2 identical over 13 bases. With 5 bases clipped from V and 6 bases from J, the junction kept 6 bases outside the gene matches. This CDR3 contains 16 residues.

This clonotype was seen many times. The J gene is TRBJ2-4, the V gene TRBV11-2; no clear D. Germline assignment: CDR1 SGHAT and CDR2 FQNNGV. V was trimmed by 5 bases and J by 0 bases, leaving 5 bases between them. The CDR3 contains 13 residues. The CDR3 DNA sequence: TGTGCCAGCAGCCGCTCAGCCAAAAACATTCAGTACTTC. Its translation is CASSRSAKNIQYF.

A few counts support this clonotype. The chain has TRBV10-3 and TRBJ1-2; 9 positions agree with TRBD1. Losses at the gene ends were 4 bases for V and 5 bases for J; bases not matched to a gene: 5. Germline V gives CDR1 ENHRY, CDR2 SYGVKD. The CDR3 extends over 14 amino acids. CDR3 sequence: CAISGTGAGYGYTF. CDR3 sequence (DNA): TGTGCCATCAGTGGGACAGGGGCAGGTTATGGCTACACCTTC.

This chain links TRBV21-1 with TRBJ1-5; the DNA was not used to check the table's D call, TRBD1. TRBV21-1 is a pseudogene locus. CDR3 length equals 12 residues. DNA of the CDR3: TGTGCCAGCACCCAATTCGGGGGCCCCCAGCATTTT. Protein product: CASTQFGGPQHF.

This clonotype was seen repeatedly, ten times or more. V usage is TRBV7-9 and J usage is TRBJ2-7; 8 bases match TRBD1. Germline assignment: CDR1 SEHNR and CDR2 FQNEAQ (reference sequence). There are 14 residues in the CDR3. V was pared by 5 bases and J by 3 bases, with 6 bases of the junction left unmatched. CDR3 in amino acids: CASSPQGAYYEQYF. DNA for the CDR3: TGTGCCAGCAGCCCCCAGGGGGCCTACTACGAGCAGTACTTC.

This chain connects TRBV29-1 to TRBJ2-7; D is undetermined. The CDR3 is 14 residues long. CDR1 SQVTM and CDR2 ANQGSEA come from the germline V gene. V was shortened by 4 bases and J by 3 bases, with 16 bases between the two germline ends. The CDR3 region is CSVVGGPFGYEQYF. CDR3 DNA: TGCAGCGTTGTGGGCGGACCTTTCGGCTACGAGCAGTACTTC.

There are many counts of this clonotype. The rearrangement uses TRBV28 and TRBJ1-1; D may be TRBD1 (6 bases). From germline, CDR1 is MDHEN and CDR2 SYDVKM. The length of the CDR3 is 14 residues. Deletions cut 6 bases from V and 4 bases from J, with 15 bases between. The CDR3 sequence: CASRPLLGGTEAFF. CDR3 bases: TGTGCCAGCAGGCCCTTGCTAGGGGGCACTGAAGCTTTCTTT.

This clonotype was seen a handful of times. The chain is built from TRBV29-1 and TRBJ2-3; D is uncertain. V was clipped by 3 bases and J by 6 bases, with 4 bases between them. The germline V gene encodes CDR1 SQVTM and CDR2 ANQGSEA. The CDR3 is made up of 10 amino acids. CDR3 sequence (DNA): TGCAGCGTTGACTGGGATACGCAGTATTTT. As protein: CSVDWDTQYF.

This clonotype was detected many times. The genes are TRBV5-1 and TRBJ2-1, with 8 nucleotides matching TRBD1. Looked up from germline, CDR1 is SGHRS and CDR2 is YFSETQ. Trimming took 0 bases from V and 7 from J; bases not matched to a gene: 0. The CDR3 runs 13 residues. DNA of the CDR3: TGCGCCAGCAGCTTGGGACAGGGGAATGAGCAGTTCTTC. Its protein product is CASSLGQGNEQFF.